The rows below give T cell receptor beta chains drawn from one sample of a study of stem cell transplantation in POMP-related autoinflammatory disease. Profiled with immunoSEQ multiplex PCR; TCRdb holds only in-frame clones, not every one. This table has about 26,000 clones, roughly four fifths appearing once. The specimen comprised CD4+ T cells from PBMCs, sampled before stem cell transplantation. These receptors came from a human donor with POMP-related autoinflammation and immune dysregulation (PRAID). Each CDR3 is given with its conserved first and last residue. Fields, in order: clone size, V gene, D gene, J gene, CDR3 protein, CDR3 DNA. D genes are given only for firm matches. The listing skips clone size in some rows; elsewhere it reads once, few, many or a size class.

clone_size: -
v_call: TRBV19
d_call: TRBD2
j_call: TRBJ2-2
cdr3_aa: CASSMRARESPGELFF
cdr3_nt: TGTGCCAGTAGTATGCGTGCGCGGGAGAGCCCCGGGGAGCTGTTTTTT

clone_size: once
v_call: TRBV6-1
d_call: -
j_call: TRBJ2-3
cdr3_aa: CASSDQGRATDTQYF
cdr3_nt: TGTGCCAGCAGTGACCAAGGACGGGCCACAGATACGCAGTATTTT

clone_size: -
v_call: TRBV7-9
d_call: -
j_call: TRBJ2-3
cdr3_aa: CASSSTGADTQYF
cdr3_nt: TGTGCCAGCAGCTCCACCGGGGCAGATACGCAGTATTTT

clone_size: -
v_call: TRBV2
d_call: TRBD1
j_call: TRBJ1-2
cdr3_aa: CASSGGDRGNYGYTF
cdr3_nt: TGTGCCAGCAGTGGGGGGGACAGGGGAAACTATGGCTACACCTTC

clone_size: -
v_call: TRBV4-1
d_call: TRBD1
j_call: TRBJ2-1
cdr3_aa: CASSRPGQKRHEQFF
cdr3_nt: TGCGCCAGCAGCCGCCCGGGACAGAAAAGACATGAGCAGTTCTTC

clone_size: -
v_call: TRBV10-3
d_call: TRBD2
j_call: TRBJ2-3
cdr3_aa: CAISELAGGRGTQYF
cdr3_nt: TGTGCCATCAGTGAGCTAGCGGGAGGAAGGGGTACGCAGTATTTT

clone_size: once
v_call: TRBV9
d_call: TRBD1
j_call: TRBJ1-3
cdr3_aa: CASSASGTGKVLGGNTIYF
cdr3_nt: TGTGCCAGCAGCGCCTCCGGGACAGGGAAAGTCTTGGGAGGAAACACCATATATTTT

clone_size: once
v_call: TRBV10-1
d_call: TRBD2
j_call: TRBJ2-7
cdr3_aa: CASSESKWGTSGEGATYEQYF
cdr3_nt: TGCGCCAGCAGTGAGTCGAAATGGGGGACTAGCGGGGAAGGGGCCACCTACGAGCAGTACTTC

clone_size: -
v_call: TRBV11-2
d_call: TRBD2
j_call: TRBJ2-7
cdr3_aa: CASSQGTSASVAYF
cdr3_nt: TGTGCCAGCAGCCAGGGGACTAGCGCATCGGTCGCGTACTTC

clone_size: -
v_call: TRBV6-1
d_call: TRBD1
j_call: TRBJ2-7
cdr3_aa: CASSEARQGKGLEQYF
cdr3_nt: TGTGCCAGCAGTGAAGCGCGACAGGGGAAGGGGCTAGAGCAGTACTTC

clone_size: few
v_call: TRBV2
d_call: TRBD2
j_call: TRBJ2-7
cdr3_aa: CASSASGGAHEQYF
cdr3_nt: TGTGCCAGCAGTGCTAGCGGGGGGGCCCACGAGCAGTACTTC

clone_size: once
v_call: TRBV6-5
d_call: -
j_call: TRBJ1-5
cdr3_aa: CASSSTQPQHF
cdr3_nt: TGTGCCAGCAGTTCCACCCAGCCCCAGCATTTT

clone_size: -
v_call: TRBV11-2
d_call: -
j_call: TRBJ2-1
cdr3_aa: CASSQRLGVGGLDEQFF
cdr3_nt: TGTGCCAGCAGCCAGAGATTAGGGGTGGGGGGCTTAGATGAGCAGTTCTTC

clone_size: -
v_call: TRBV11-2
d_call: TRBD1
j_call: TRBJ1-4
cdr3_aa: CASSATGANEKLFF
cdr3_nt: TGTGCCAGCAGCGCGACAGGGGCGAATGAAAAACTGTTTTTT

clone_size: -
v_call: TRBV18
d_call: -
j_call: TRBJ2-2
cdr3_aa: CASSPPRQAMNPFF
cdr3_nt: TGTGCCAGCTCACCACCGAGACAGGCCATGAATCCGTTTTTT